The clone carrying this T cell receptor (beta chain) was found a few times. These data belong to a study of CD8+ T cells in alopecia areata. Isolated RNA was reverse transcribed into cDNA used as the sequencing template. Here immunoSEQ multiplex PCR was the method, and the copy in TCRdb shows in-frame clones only, minus some. The data hold about 250,000 clones, with roughly two thirds observed a single time. The V end lost 6 bases, the J end lost 2 bases, and 6 bases lay between the germline ends. Germline assignment: CDR1 SQVTM and CDR2 ANQGSEA. The length of the CDR3 is 11 residues. This clonotype was obtained from a human donor with alopecia areata. The rearrangement links TRBV29-1 to TRBJ2-3; D is unresolved. Specimen: CD4+ T cells sorted from blood, collected at week 0. Written as DNA, the CDR3 is TGCAGCGTCGATTACACAGATACGCAGTATTTT. Encoded protein: CSVDYTDTQYF.